Here is one T cell receptor beta chain with its context. This sample stems from a study of blood T cell repertoires in COVID-19. Across the whole study: From T cells, B-cell-depleted T cells, or PBMCs came the material, which was cDNA or gDNA.

Generated by immunoSEQ multiplex PCR, the TCRdb table keeps only in-frame clones and is missing some. The repertoire includes 71,000 or so clones, approximately 90% of them detected once, and around 5% sits in the top ten. The CDR3 totals 15 residues. Unmatched junction bases numbered 9, after V lost 5 bases and J lost 6 bases. Germline values: CDR1 SGHRS, CDR2 YFSETQ. The chain employs TRBV5-1 and TRBJ2-7, with 12 bases fitting TRBD1. The source material was peripheral blood. The receptor comes from a young woman with acute or convalescent COVID-19. The DNA for the CDR3 is TGCGCCAGCAGGTCCGGGACAGGGGGCTCGGGCGAGCAGTACTTC. This gives the protein CASRSGTGGSGEQYF.